The 4 T cell receptor beta chains reported below all come from one sample, sequenced in a study of CD4+ T cells in melanoma. Assay used: immunoSEQ multiplex PCR; TCRdb lists only in-frame clones, some missing. This sample has more than 110,000 clones, with about nine tenths found just once. Source of these receptors: a human donor with melanoma.

J is TRBJ2-3 and V is TRBV7-6, with 10 bases matching TRBD2. In germline, CDR1 is SGHVS, CDR2 FNYEAQ. V shed 3 bases and J 3 bases; nucleotides not matched to a gene: 6. The CDR3 consists of 16 residues. The CDR3 protein is CASSFLGAGGTDTQYF. DNA for the CDR3: TGTGCCAGCAGCTTCCTCGGAGCGGGGGGGACAGATACGCAGTATTTT.

The chain combines TRBV5-6 with TRBJ2-5, with D perhaps TRBD1 or TRBD2 (7 bases each). Germline V gene sequence: CDR1 SGHDT, CDR2 YYEEEE. The length of the CDR3 is 14 residues. V lost 0 bases and J lost 4, with 10 bases in between. The CDR3 DNA follows: TGTGCCAGCAGCTTGGCCAGGGGGGGAGAGACCCAGTACTTC. Translated: CASSLARGGETQYF.

V usage is TRBV2 and J usage is TRBJ1-1, with D unresolved. With 4 bases removed from V and 3 bases from J, the gap between germline ends came to 15 bases. CDR3 size: 15 residues. Germline V CDR1 and CDR2: SNHLY, FYNNEI. The CDR3 nucleotides read TGTGCCAGCAGTGGCTCGGGTTCCAAGTACACTGAAGCTTTCTTT. Its protein product is CASSGSGSKYTEAFF.

The rearrangement links TRBV5-1 to TRBJ2-5, with 10 bases that match TRBD1. Germline CDR1 SGHRS, CDR2 YFSETQ. This CDR3 region has 13 residues. The ends lost 4 bases at V and 6 bases at J; junction bases unmatched: 3. The CDR3 loop reads CASSGTGAKTQYF. The CDR3 coding sequence is TGCGCCAGCAGCGGGACAGGGGCTAAGACCCAGTACTTC.